This TCR beta chain was captured by sequencing in a study of blood T cell repertoires in COVID-19 (dated by TCRdb to the early 2020s). A note on the overall study: The collaborator samples originated in the United States, Italy and Spain and spanned the acute and convalescent phases of COVID-19. The prospective study material was composed of cDNA or gDNA derived from T cells, B-cell-depleted T cells, or PBMCs. Subjects who had been exposed to COVID-19, were actively infected with it, or had recovered from it provided the deeply sampled blood TCRbeta repertoires that made up the dataset. Where HLA class I and class II types were available, the types were taken from metadata supplied by the sample provider, not from assay-based typing. The sample metadata nearly always contained a de-identified subject ID, COVID-19 status, age in years and sex. The samples were drawn from two sources: the first 160 participants of the ongoing ImmuneRACE study, and 1,254 subjects contributed by 6 global collaborators. The repertoires were released in a freely available public database intended as a resource for research on the immune response to SARS-CoV-2.

Summary of the overall study and its limitations: The amount of clinical and demographic metadata varied by source and participant and was provided uncurated.

The CDR3 numbers 14 residues from cysteine through phenylalanine. CDR3 DNA is the only sequence kept; it has 42 bases, read in frame from the first base. As encoded in the germline V gene (reference sequence), CDR1 is SEHNR while CDR2 is FQNEAQ. Trimming removed 3 bases from V and 5 bases from J, leaving 12 bases between the germline ends. The collaborating institutions used their own protocols to collect whole blood in K2EDTA tubes. For TCRbeta analysis, collaborators shipped samples in one of three forms: frozen whole blood, isolated PBMCs, or DNA extracted from either of those sample types. Comment on this clone: Its cognate antigen has yet to be identified. Base qualities were left out, and no much larger clone turns up one base away.

TCRbeta CDR3 regions were amplified from genomic DNA by means of the immunoSEQ Assay, a bias-controlled multiplex PCR. Concerning the study's data processing: The number of nucleated cells in each sample was estimated from the amplification of reference gene primers within the assay. Sequence reads were collapsed and filtered to measure the absolute abundance of every unique TCRbeta CDR3 rearrangement. For each sample, productive Simpson clonality was calculated as the square root of Simpson's diversity index across productive rearrangements. Not all clones reach the TCRdb copy of this immuneACCESS table, which keeps in-frame sequences only. Checked studies attribute under half of the gap to unresolved V genes and leave the rest unexplained. V and J calls and clone size follow that table, whereas D and trimming were derived from the DNA. The sample yields about 250,000 clones; more than 60% were counted once. Of the sample, 3% to 4% is held by the ten largest clones.

This receptor was obtained from a woman between 40 and 50 years old with active or convalescent COVID-19. Sequenced: peripheral blood. The chain uses TRBV7-9 and TRBJ2-3; TRBD1 is a weak D gene call, 6 bases matching. The DNA reads as follows: TGTGCCAGCAGCTTGACAGGTCCAGTAGATACGCAGTATTTT. Its translation reads: CASSLTGPVDTQYF. Joined to the reference TRBV7-9 and TRBJ2-3 proteins, this CDR3 gives the full variable domain: DTGVSQNPRHKITKRGQNVTFRCDPISEHNRLYWYRQTLGQGPEFLTYFQNEAQLEKSRLLSDRFSAERPKGSFSTLEIQRTEQGDSAMYLCASSLTGPVDTQYFGPGTRLTVL.